The 12 T cell receptor beta chains presented below share a single source sample, sequenced in a study of response to subunit inactivated influenza vaccine. From the RT-PCR reads, TCRdb called clonotypes with MiXCR, one entry per CDR3 protein. The sample lists about 620,000 distinct CDR3 sequences, 10% to 15% occurring once. Sequenced here: PBMCs from blood, sampled on the day of vaccination. These receptors originate from a man aged 50-60 years who received an inactivated influenza vaccine.

This clonotype was found a few times. The gene calls are TRBV4-1 and TRBJ2-6; D gene unclear. V was trimmed by 4 bases and J by 0 bases, leaving 10 bases between them. The CDR3 totals 16 residues. CDR1 and CDR2 (germline): MGHRA, YSYEKL. The CDR3 DNA sequence: TGCGCCAGCAGCCCCAGGTCGGGCTCTGGGGCCAACGTCCTGACTTTC. It is translated as CASSPRSGSGANVLTF.

The V call is TRBV28, the J call TRBJ1-1; D is perhaps TRBD1 (5 bases). The V gene's germline CDR1 is MDHEN and CDR2 SYDVKM. The CDR3 is 14 amino acids. Trimming shortened V by 7 bases and J by 5 bases, and 17 bases separated the two germline ends. This CDR3 reads CASKGGARGTEAFF. The CDR3 bases are TGTGCCAGCAAGGGAGGGGCCCGAGGGACTGAAGCTTTCTTT.

The V and J genes are TRBV7-2 and TRBJ2-7; D ambiguous. This CDR3 region has 12 residues. V was clipped by 5 bases and J by 3 bases, with 8 bases between them. From germline, CDR1 is SGHTA and CDR2 FQGNSA. CDR3 nucleotides: TGTGCCAGCAGCCCCGGATACTACGAGCAGTACTTC. It codes for CASSPGYYEQYF. The full variable domain, in which reference TRBV7-2 and TRBJ2-7 provide the parts outside the CDR3, is GAGVSQSPSNKVTEKGKDVELRCDPISGHTALYWYRQSLGQGLEFLIYFQGNSAPDKSGLPSDRFSAERTGGSVSTLTIQRTQQEDSAVYLCASSPGYYEQYFGPGTRLTVT.

The chain is built from TRBV19 and TRBJ1-5, with D perhaps matching TRBD1 (5 bases). The CDR3 consists of 16 residues. Trimming removed 1 base at V and 0 bases at J, with 10 bases between. Germline V lookup: CDR1 LNHDA, CDR2 SQIVND (reference sequence). CDR3 residues: CASSIGGGNSNQPQHF. The CDR3 coding sequence is TGTGCCAGTAGTATAGGGGGCGGGAATAGCAATCAGCCCCAGCATTTT.

This chain uses TRBV7-6 with TRBJ2-1, with TRBD2 matching over 10 bases. V shed 6 bases, J shed 4 bases, and the junction held 3 bases outside the gene matches. This CDR3 has 14 residues. Germline V lookup: CDR1 SGHVS, CDR2 FNYEAQ. CDR3 nucleotide sequence: TGTGCCAGCAGGCAACTAGCGGGATACAATGAGCAGTTCTTC. Translation: CASRQLAGYNEQFF. Using reference TRBV7-6 and TRBJ2-1 for the parts outside the CDR3, the full variable domain is GAGVSQSPRYKVTKRGQDVALRCDPISGHVSLYWYRQALGQGPEFLTYFNYEAQQDKSGLPNDRFSAERPEGSISTLTIQRTEQRDSAMYRCASRQLAGYNEQFFGPGTRLTVL.

Ten or more counts support this clonotype. The V and J genes are TRBV12-3 or TRBV12-4 and TRBJ2-1; D unresolved. CDR3 size: 13 residues. Trimming removed 3 bases at V and 2 bases at J, with 5 bases between. The CDR3 DNA is TGTGCCAGCAGTTTCAGCGCCTACAATGAGCAGTTCTTC. Protein sequence: CASSFSAYNEQFF.

The gene calls are TRBV5-1 and TRBJ2-7; D is possibly TRBD1 or TRBD2 (5 bases each). Germline V gene data show CDR1 as SGHRS and CDR2 as YFSETQ. The CDR3 sequence is 16 residues long. The V gene lost 0 bases and the J gene lost 1 base, with 14 bases spanning the gap. The CDR3 loop reads CASSLAGTEVSYEQYF. Here the CDR3 DNA reads TGCGCCAGCAGCTTGGCGGGGACGGAGGTATCCTACGAGCAGTACTTC. Full variable domain (rest looked up from reference TRBV5-1 and TRBJ2-7): KAGVTQTPRYLIKTRGQQVTLSCSPISGHRSVSWYQQTPGQGLQFLFEYFSETQRNKGNFPGRFSGRQFSNSRSEMNVSTLELGDSALYLCASSLAGTEVSYEQYFGPGTRLTVT.

This clonotype was seen at least ten times. This sequence joins TRBV6-5 and TRBJ1-5; 9 bases align to TRBD1. Trimming took 0 bases from V and 5 from J; bases not matched to a gene: 5. The CDR3 loop spans 16 amino acids. CDR1 is MNHEY and CDR2 is SVGAGI in the germline V gene. CDR3 region: CASSYSKGTGYQPQHF. The CDR3 DNA reads TGTGCCAGCAGTTACTCGAAAGGGACAGGGTATCAGCCCCAGCATTTT.

A few counts support this clonotype. The gene calls are TRBV5-5 and TRBJ2-1, with D maybe TRBD2 (5 bases). Trimming shortened V by 1 base and J by 6 bases, and 8 bases separated the two germline ends. The CDR3 is 13 residues long. Germline assignment: CDR1 SGHKS and CDR2 YYEKEE (reference sequence). In nucleotides, the CDR3 is TGTGCCAGCAGCTTGATCGAGGGCAATGAGCAGTTCTTC. It specifies CASSLIEGNEQFF.

V gene TRBV29-1 combines with J gene TRBJ2-4; 10 positions match TRBD1. V lost 3 bases and J lost 4; bases outside the gene matches: 18. The CDR3 sequence is 19 residues long. The germline CDR1 and CDR2 sequences are SQVTM and ANQGSEA. As DNA, the CDR3 is TGCAGCGTTGAGCTTTTTCGACCTCCTCCGGGACAGGGGAAAAACATTCAGTACTTC. As protein: CSVELFRPPPGQGKNIQYF.

This clonotype occurred a few times. The chain joins TRBV18 to TRBJ2-3, with a weak D call TRBD1 (5 bases). This CDR3 is 18 amino acids long. Germline V CDR1 and CDR2: KGHSH, LQKENI. V lost 0 bases and J 4 bases, leaving 20 bases between the germline ends. Here the CDR3 DNA reads TGTGCCAGCTCACCACCGCTTATCGGAAGGGGATTAGCAGATACGCAGTATTTT. Protein product: CASSPPLIGRGLADTQYF.

This clonotype has at least ten counts. The chain is built from TRBV12-3 or TRBV12-4 and TRBJ2-4; 9 nucleotides agree with TRBD2. Unmatched junction bases numbered 4, after V lost 6 bases and J lost 1 base. This CDR3 has 15 amino acids. DNA for the CDR3: TGTGCCAGCAGCTACAGCGGGAGGGCCAAAAACATTCAGTACTTC. Translated, it gives CASSYSGRAKNIQYF.